These 25 T cell receptor beta chains were sequenced from one sample in a study of OX40 agonist ivuxolimab in advanced cancers. The repertoire was sequenced with immunoSEQ multiplex PCR; TCRdb's copy has only in-frame clones and lacks some. The data contain around 76,000 clones, around four fifths of them singletons. The specimen comprised CD4+ or CD8+ T cells sorted from blood, sampled in a trial of the OX40 agonist ivuxolimab. Source of these receptors: an adult with an advanced solid tumor such as melanoma, head and neck, liver or kidney cancer.

The rearrangement links TRBV27 to TRBJ2-5; D uncertain. The CDR3 sequence is 13 residues long. V lost 8 bases and J lost 7, with 17 bases in between. The V gene's germline CDR1 is MNHEY and CDR2 SMNVEV (reference sequence). The CDR3 DNA is TGTGCCAGCCAAGCGTGGACCGAATTGACCCAGTACTTC. This sequence encodes CASQAWTELTQYF.

The genes are TRBV5-1 and TRBJ1-1, with a tentative D call TRBD1 (5 bases). The V gene lost 3 bases and the J gene lost 1 base, with 13 bases spanning the gap. Germline lookup yields CDR1 SGHRS and CDR2 YFSETQ. CDR3 length equals 15 residues. CDR3 sequence: CASSWGPPGNTEAFF. CDR3 sequence (DNA): TGCGCCAGCAGCTGGGGACCCCCGGGGAACACTGAAGCTTTCTTT.

This chain uses TRBV27 with TRBJ1-1; 7 bases match TRBD1. The CDR3 covers 14 residues. Losses at the gene ends were 5 bases for V and 4 bases for J; bases not matched to a gene: 7. Germline CDR1 is MNHEY and CDR2 is SMNVEV (reference sequence). The CDR3 DNA follows: TGTGCCAGCAGTCTAGGACAGGCTTCCACTGAAGCTTTCTTT. Encoded protein: CASSLGQASTEAFF.

This rearrangement joins TRBV9 to TRBJ1-5; D call uncertain. V lost 3 bases and J lost 3, with 7 bases in between. CDR1 and CDR2 (germline): SGDLS, YYNGEE. This CDR3 is 13 amino acids long. The CDR3 DNA reads as TGTGCCAGCAGCGAGGGATCCAATCAGCCCCAGCATTTT. It yields the protein CASSEGSNQPQHF.

This clone was observed once. V gene TRBV6-5 combines with J gene TRBJ1-2; D may be TRBD1 (5 bases). V dropped 0 bases and J dropped 0 bases, with 11 bases sitting between them. Germline CDR1 is MNHEY and CDR2 is SVGAGI. This CDR3 comprises 16 residues. CDR3 coding DNA: TGTGCCAGCAGTTACTCCGGGGGAAGAACTAACTATGGCTACACCTTC. Translating it yields CASSYSGGRTNYGYTF.

The chain is built from TRBV5-1 and TRBJ1-2; tentatively, D is TRBD1 (6 bases). Germline V gene sequence: CDR1 SGHRS, CDR2 YFSETQ. Trimming left V 1 base short and J 2 bases short, with 9 bases between. The CDR3 spans 14 residues. The CDR3 coding sequence is TGCGCCAGCAGCTTGAGCGGACAGAACTATGGCTACACCTTC. Protein: CASSLSGQNYGYTF.

This chain links TRBV6-5 with TRBJ2-3; D gene ambiguous. Trimming left V 0 bases short and J 5 bases short, with 6 bases between. CDR3 length: 13 residues. Germline-derived CDR1 and CDR2 are MNHEY and SVGAGI. This CDR3 reads CASSYSRGDTQYF. Here the CDR3 DNA reads TGTGCCAGCAGTTACTCGAGAGGAGATACGCAGTATTTT.

In this sample, this clone turned up a few times. The rearrangement joins TRBV19 to TRBJ2-7; D uncertain. Trimming removed 6 bases at V and 10 bases at J, with 13 bases between. The CDR3 is 11 amino acids. Germline lookup yields CDR1 LNHDA and CDR2 SQIVND (reference sequence). DNA of the CDR3: TGTGCCAGTAGGTCCCGGGCTCCACAGTACTTC. The encoded protein is CASRSRAPQYF.

The gene calls are TRBV19 and TRBJ2-1; D gene ambiguous. Trimming shortened V by 6 bases and J by 6 bases, and 12 bases separated the two germline ends. Germline CDR1 LNHDA, CDR2 SQIVND (reference sequence). The CDR3 length is 13 residues. The CDR3 region has the DNA TGTGCCAGTAGAGAAGAGATCCTCAATGAGCAGTTCTTC. This sequence encodes CASREEILNEQFF. The full variable domain, with the rest looked up from reference TRBV19 and TRBJ2-1, is DGGITQSPKYLFRKEGQNVTLSCEQNLNHDAMYWYRQDPGQGLRLIYYSQIVNDFQKGDIAEGYSVSREKKESFPLTVTSAQKNPTAFYLCASREEILNEQFFGPGTRLTVL.

Regarding this clone: Other DNA sequences in this specimen translate into the identical CDR3. This chain uses TRBV7-2 with TRBJ2-1; D not certain. The V gene lost 1 base and the J gene lost 8 bases, with 6 bases spanning the gap. From germline, CDR1 is SGHTA and CDR2 FQGNSA. This CDR3 spans 12 amino acids. DNA of the CDR3: TGTGCCAGCAGCTTAGGTGGGCATGAGCAGTTCTTC. Its translation is CASSLGGHEQFF.

This clone occurred once. The V gene is TRBV7-2, the J gene TRBJ2-7; TRBD2 aligns across 8 bases. Germline V gene lookup returns CDR1 SGHTA and CDR2 FQGNSA. This CDR3 is 14 amino acids long. J was trimmed by 2 bases and V by 8 bases; bases with no gene match: 8. DNA for the CDR3: TGTGCCAGCCAGCCCCCAGCGGGAGCCTACGAGCAGTACTTC. Amino acid sequence: CASQPPAGAYEQYF.

The genes are TRBV27 and TRBJ2-7; D tentatively fits TRBD1 or TRBD2 (5 bases each). From germline, CDR1 is MNHEY and CDR2 SMNVEV (reference sequence). The CDR3 spans 13 residues. Deletions cut 2 bases from V and 6 bases from J, with 11 bases between. In nucleotides, the CDR3 is TGTGCCAGCAGTTTAGGGGGTAGTTCCGAGCAGTACGTC. This encodes CASSLGGSSEQYV.

This rearrangement joins TRBV5-1 to TRBJ2-3; TRBD1 agrees at 7 bases. Germline CDR1 and CDR2: SGHRS and YFSETQ. Trimming took 2 bases from V and 4 from J; bases not matched to a gene: 10. The CDR3 runs 16 residues. CDR3 protein: CASSLSPGQPADTQYF. Here the CDR3 DNA reads TGCGCCAGCAGCTTAAGCCCGGGACAGCCGGCAGATACGCAGTATTTT.

V gene TRBV14 combines with J gene TRBJ2-5; D is unclear. This CDR3 contains 12 residues. V gave up 1 base and J gave up 1 base, with 1 base separating them. Germline V gives CDR1 SGHDN, CDR2 FVKESK. CDR3 sequence: CASSQVQETQYF. DNA for the CDR3: TGTGCCAGCAGCCAAGTCCAAGAGACCCAGTACTTC.

The chain has TRBV5-6 and TRBJ2-7; D is perhaps TRBD1 (6 bases). The V end was cut by 4 bases, the J end by 7 bases, with 18 bases between. CDR1 SGHDT and CDR2 YYEEEE come from the germline V gene. This CDR3 is 14 amino acids long. The CDR3 reads CASSPVRGIWEQYV. DNA of the CDR3: TGTGCCAGCAGCCCGGTCAGGGGCATATGGGAGCAGTACGTC.

J is TRBJ2-2 and V is TRBV28, with 7 bases aligning to TRBD1. With 10 bases clipped from V and 4 bases from J, the junction kept 9 bases outside the gene matches. The CDR3 extends over 14 amino acids. Germline CDR1 MDHEN, CDR2 SYDVKM. The CDR3 sequence: CATVRGFSTGELFF. The CDR3 DNA reads TGTGCCACAGTCAGGGGGTTTAGCACCGGGGAGCTGTTTTTT.

This rearrangement joins TRBV28 to TRBJ2-2; 7 nucleotides match TRBD2. The germline gives CDR1 MDHEN, CDR2 SYDVKM. Trimming cost V 5 bases and J 4 bases; bases outside gene matches: 7. The CDR3 runs to 15 residues. CDR3: CASSRAGRATGELFF. As DNA, the CDR3 is TGTGCCAGCAGTCGAGCGGGGAGGGCCACCGGGGAGCTGTTTTTT.

The gene calls are TRBV7-2 and TRBJ2-3; 9 bases are a match to TRBD2. CDR3 length: 15 amino acids. Unmatched junction bases numbered 6, after V lost 5 bases and J lost 3 bases. From germline, CDR1 is SGHTA and CDR2 FQGNSA. CDR3 nucleotide sequence: TGTGCCAGCAGCAATAGCGGGAGTGTTACAGATACGCAGTATTTT. Encoded protein: CASSNSGSVTDTQYF.

The chain joins TRBV29-1 to TRBJ2-3; possible D gene TRBD2, 7 bases. This CDR3 region has 15 residues. Germline values: CDR1 SQVTM, CDR2 ANQGSEA. V was shortened by 4 bases and J by 3 bases, with 17 bases between the two germline ends. The CDR3 region is CSVGRGGGGTDTQYF. The DNA for the CDR3 is TGCAGCGTTGGACGGGGAGGGGGAGGGACAGATACGCAGTATTTT.

The chain links TRBV7-9 to TRBJ1-1, with a weak D call TRBD1 (6 bases). V dropped 3 bases and J dropped 5 bases, with 16 bases sitting between them. The germline V gene encodes CDR1 SEHNR and CDR2 FQNEAQ (reference sequence). This CDR3 is built from 15 residues. In DNA, the CDR3 is TGTGCCAGCAGCTTGGCGGGGGGCGCGAAAACTGAAGCTTTCTTT. This encodes CASSLAGGAKTEAFF. Full variable domain (rest looked up from reference TRBV7-9 and TRBJ1-1): DTGVSQNPRHKITKRGQNVTFRCDPISEHNRLYWYRQTLGQGPEFLTYFQNEAQLEKSRLLSDRFSAERPKGSFSTLEIQRTEQGDSAMYLCASSLAGGAKTEAFFGQGTRLTVV.

V usage is TRBV21-1 and J usage is TRBJ1-2. TRBV21-1 has pseudogene status. The CDR3 is 16 amino acids. CDR3 amino acids: CASSNQMGLRVYGYTF. The CDR3 nucleotides read TGTGCCAGCAGCAACCAGATGGGACTTAGGGTCTATGGCTACACCTTC.

V gene TRBV14 combines with J gene TRBJ1-5; no clear D gene. Germline V lookup: CDR1 SGHDN, CDR2 FVKESK. V lost 0 bases to trimming and J lost 11 bases, with 8 bases between them. This CDR3 region has 12 residues. Here the CDR3 reads CASSQDVTTQHF. CDR3 in DNA: TGTGCCAGCAGCCAAGATGTAACGACCCAGCATTTT.

This chain links TRBV7-2 with TRBJ1-4; D not resolved. In germline, CDR1 is SGHTA, CDR2 FQGNSA. V was clipped by 1 base and J by 7 bases, with 10 bases between them. This CDR3 has 14 amino acids. The CDR3 loop reads CASSLGIGGEKLFF. The DNA of the CDR3 is TGTGCCAGCAGCTTAGGAATTGGCGGTGAAAAACTGTTTTTT.

The chain has TRBV7-9 and TRBJ2-7; D might be TRBD2 (6 bases). The CDR3 consists of 15 residues. The V gene's germline CDR1 is SEHNR and CDR2 FQNEAQ (reference sequence). Trimming took off 3 bases at V and 4 bases at J, with 16 bases between the two ends. The CDR3, as DNA: TGTGCCAGCAGCTTGTCAGGAGGGAAGGTTTACGAGCAGTACTTC. Its protein product is CASSLSGGKVYEQYF.

V and J are TRBV11-2 and TRBJ2-1, with D unresolved. The germline V gene has CDR1 SGHAT and CDR2 FQNNGV. This CDR3 region has 17 residues. The ends were cut back, 1 base at V and 3 bases at J, with 16 bases in the middle. CDR3 sequence (DNA): TGTGCCAGCAGCTTAGGTCGTTCGATTGTCATCTACAATGAGCAGTTCTTC. Its translation is CASSLGRSIVIYNEQFF.